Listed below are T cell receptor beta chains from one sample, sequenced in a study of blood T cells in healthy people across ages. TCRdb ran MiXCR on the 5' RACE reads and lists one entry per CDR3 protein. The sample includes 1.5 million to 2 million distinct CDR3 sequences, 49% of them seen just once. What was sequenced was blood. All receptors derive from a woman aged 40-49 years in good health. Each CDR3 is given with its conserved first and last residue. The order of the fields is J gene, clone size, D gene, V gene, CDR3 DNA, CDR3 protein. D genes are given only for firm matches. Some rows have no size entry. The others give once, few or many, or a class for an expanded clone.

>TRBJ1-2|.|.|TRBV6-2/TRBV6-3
TGTGCCAGCAGGAAAACCTTACTCAGGGGACTAGGTGGCTACACCTTC
CASRKTLLRGLGGYTF
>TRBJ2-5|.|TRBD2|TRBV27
TGTGCCAGCAGGAGTTATCCTCGGACTAGCGGGGCTGGGGAGACCCAGTACTTC
CASRSYPRTSGAGETQYF
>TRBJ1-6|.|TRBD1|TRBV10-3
TGTGCCATCAGTGAGTCGCTGGAGGGGGCCGATTCACCCCTCCACTTT
CAISESLEGADSPLHF
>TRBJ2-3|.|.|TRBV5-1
TGCGCCAGCAGCTTGACCCCAGGGGTGACAGATACGCAGTATTTT
CASSLTPGVTDTQYF
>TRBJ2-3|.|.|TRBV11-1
TGTGCCAGCAGCTACGTCGGGGCGGGGGATACGCAGTATTTT
CASSYVGAGDTQYF
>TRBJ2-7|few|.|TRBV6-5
TGTGCCAGCAGTTACTCGATCGGCATAATCGAGCAGTACTTC
CASSYSIGIIEQYF
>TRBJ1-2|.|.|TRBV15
TGTGCCACCAGCAGAGATGGCGGGGTTGGCTACACCTTC
CATSRDGGVGYTF
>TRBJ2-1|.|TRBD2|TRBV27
TGTGCCAGCAGTTTCCGGCTAGCGGCCCGCTACAATGAGCAGTTCTTC
CASSFRLAARYNEQFF
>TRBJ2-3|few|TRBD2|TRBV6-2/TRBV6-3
TGTGCCAGCAGTCCTCACGCTTCGGGGGGGCCGGTAGATACGCAGTATTTT
CASSPHASGGPVDTQYF
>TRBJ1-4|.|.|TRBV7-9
TGTGCCACCGAAGACAGCGTAAATGAAAAACTGTTTTTT
CATEDSVNEKLFF
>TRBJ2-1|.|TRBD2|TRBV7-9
TGTGCCAGCAGCCCACGACTAGCGGGGGAGAATGAGCAGTTCTTC
CASSPRLAGENEQFF
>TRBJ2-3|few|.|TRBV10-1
TGCGCCAGCAGTGAGTCGGGAGCGTATACGCAGTATTTT
CASSESGAYTQYF
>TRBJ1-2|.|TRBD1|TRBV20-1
TGCAGTGCAAATGACAGGGGCCGTGGGTATGGCTACACCTTC
CSANDRGRGYGYTF
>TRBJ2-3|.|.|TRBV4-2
TGTGCCAGCAGCCAAGAGGTAACCACGTCCCTCAGGTCAGATACGCAGTATTTT
CASSQEVTTSLRSDTQYF
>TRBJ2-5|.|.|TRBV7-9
TGTGCCAGCGGGAGCAACCAGTACCAAGAGACCCAGTACTTC
CASGSNQYQETQYF
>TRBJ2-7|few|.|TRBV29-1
TGCAGCGTTGGATTTGGTAGAGGATACGAGCAGTACTTC
CSVGFGRGYEQYF
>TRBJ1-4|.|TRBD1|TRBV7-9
TGTGCCACCCAACCGGGACAGGGGTATAATGAAAAACTGTTTTTT
CATQPGQGYNEKLFF
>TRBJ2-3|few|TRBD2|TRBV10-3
TGTGCCATCAGTGAACTAGCGGGGGGGCGTGATACGCAGTATTTT
CAISELAGGRDTQYF
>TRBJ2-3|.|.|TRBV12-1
TGTGCCAGCAGCTTTGTTAGCCGGGGCTTAACAGATACGCAGTATTTT
CASSFVSRGLTDTQYF
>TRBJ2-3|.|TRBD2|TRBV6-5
TGTGCCAGCAGTCTACAAACGACTAGCGGGGCCACAGATACGCAGTATTTT
CASSLQTTSGATDTQYF
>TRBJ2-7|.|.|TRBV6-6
TGTGCCAGCAGTTACTCCATAGGGGGTGACAATGAGCAGTACTTC
CASSYSIGGDNEQYF
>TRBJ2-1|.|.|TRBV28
TGTGCCAGCACCCCGAGGGGCTGGTCCCATCTGTCCAATGAGCAGTTCTTC
CASTPRGWSHLSNEQFF
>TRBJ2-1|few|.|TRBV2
TGTGCCAGCAGGGCGGACGGGCTTGAGCAGTTCTTC
CASRADGLEQFF
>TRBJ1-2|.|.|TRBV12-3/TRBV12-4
TGTGCCAGCAGTCCCAGGACATTCCCCAACTATGGCTACACCTTC
CASSPRTFPNYGYTF
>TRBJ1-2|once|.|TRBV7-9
TGTGCCAGCTCGGCGGAGACTTATGGCTACACCTTC
CASSAETYGYTF
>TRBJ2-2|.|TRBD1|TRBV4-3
TGCGCCAGCAGCCAAGCACGGACAGGGGCGGGCACCGGGGAGCTGTTTTTT
CASSQARTGAGTGELFF
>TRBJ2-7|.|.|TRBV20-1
TGCAGTGCTACGGGAGTGGCGGGGAGCTCCTACGAGCAGTACTTC
CSATGVAGSSYEQYF